The present T cell receptor (beta chain) was sequenced within a study of blood T cell repertoires in COVID-19 (dated by TCRdb to 2020 to 2021). Turning to the overall study: Samples from collaborators originated in the United States, Italy and Spain and spanned both the acute and convalescent phases of COVID-19. Sample metadata almost always included a de-identified subject ID, COVID-19 status, age in years and sex. Where available, HLA class I and class II types were taken from metadata supplied by the sample provider and were not determined by assay-based typing. The prospective study material was composed of cDNA or gDNA derived from T cells, B-cell-depleted T cells, or PBMCs. A freely available public database, intended as a resource for researchers studying the immune response to SARS-CoV-2, is where the repertoires were released. Subjects who had been exposed to COVID-19, were actively infected with it, or had recovered from it provided the deeply sampled blood TCRbeta repertoires that made up the dataset. Samples came from the ongoing ImmuneRACE study (first 160 participants) plus 1,254 subjects from 6 global collaborators.

Participants in the prospective study were enrolled through a virtual design, were aged roughly 18 to 100 years, and lived in 24 United States geographic areas. In the prospective study, cohorts were assigned on the basis of participant-reported clinical history obtained from a screening survey and a study questionnaire. Recovered participants in ImmuneRACE Cohort 3 were defined by two consecutive negative NP/OP PCR tests, clearance by a healthcare professional, or resolution of symptoms. Each participant in the prospective study had whole blood, serum and a nasopharyngeal or oropharyngeal swab collected by mobile phlebotomists. Participants in the prospective study had the option to provide additional blood draws and questionnaires over a roughly 2-month period. Before DNA extraction, prospective study blood samples were shipped either frozen or at room temperature. Details on this clone: Its antigen is still unknown. No base-level quality is on record; no much larger clone is a single base apart.

General conclusions and limits of the study: Clinical and demographic metadata were provided uncurated, with the amount varying by source and participant.

TCRbeta CDR3 regions were amplified from genomic DNA by means of the immunoSEQ Assay, a bias-controlled multiplex PCR. Per the source publication's procedure: The number of nucleated cells in each sample was estimated from the amplification of reference gene primers within the assay. Sequence reads were collapsed and filtered to measure the absolute abundance of every unique TCRbeta CDR3 rearrangement. For each sample, productive Simpson clonality was calculated by taking the square root of Simpson's diversity index across productive rearrangements. Sourced from immuneACCESS, this table was stored by TCRdb with only in-frame sequences that have V and J called. A share of the clones is absent; for the studies checked, an unresolved V gene accounts for under half, and the remainder has no known explanation. The V and J calls and clone size are taken from that table; D and trimming were inferred from the DNA. Present in this sample are about 480,000 clones, around 89% of which were seen just once. Less than 2% of the sample rests with the top ten.

In the germline V gene (reference sequence), CDR1 corresponds to MNHEY and CDR2 to SMNVEV. The CDR3 has 12 amino acids, counting the end cysteine and phenylalanine. Only the CDR3 part of the read is kept: 36 bases, read in frame from the first base. Trimming takes 6 bases from V and 9 bases from J, and the germline ends sit 12 bases apart. The sequence came from a woman aged 40 to 50 who had recovered from COVID-19. The sample consisted of PBMCs or T cells enriched from blood (not recorded which). Here the chain combines TRBV27 and TRBJ2-4, and TRBD1 may be the D gene, going by 5 matching bases. Here is the DNA: TGTGCCAGCAGCTCTGGACAAACCATTCAGTACTTC. This gives the protein CASSSGQTIQYF.